These T cell receptor beta chains were read from a single sample in a study of T cells expressing NK-cell markers. TCRdb reprocessed the 5' RACE reads, keeping one entry per CDR3 protein, no DNA. The repertoire table contains fewer than 400,000 distinct CDR3 sequences. Sequenced sample: blood T cells: a sorted CD56 or NKG2C T cell subset, CD4+ or CD8+ T cells, or bulk PBMC T cells (not recorded which). All receptors derive from a man aged 18-75 years in good health. Both conserved end residues are part of each CDR3.

V gene,J gene,CDR3 protein
TRBV7-2,TRBJ1-4,CASSVQGSGNEKLFF
TRBV20-1,TRBJ2-3,CSALTQPPSTDTQYF
TRBV27,TRBJ2-7,CASSKSDYEQYF
TRBV12-3/TRBV12-4,TRBJ1-2,CASSSPGEERYGYTF
TRBV6-1,TRBJ2-2,CASSEFRQGAVGELFF
TRBV20-1,TRBJ1-5,CSATGQGTNQTQHF
TRBV7-6,TRBJ2-3,CASSLEGGVWGKTSTDTQYF
TRBV2,TRBJ2-5,CASRETSGGRKTQYF
TRBV2,TRBJ2-3,CASRREFTDTQYF
TRBV7-2,TRBJ2-7,CASSLTGRTYEQYF
TRBV7-9,TRBJ2-7,CASSLAQGARRSYEQYF
TRBV11-2,TRBJ2-1,CASSLSSGAWSSYNEQFF
TRBV12-3/TRBV12-4,TRBJ1-2,CASTLGGGTDGYTF
TRBV12-3/TRBV12-4,TRBJ1-5,CASSPVGAGRNQPQHF
TRBV12-3/TRBV12-4,TRBJ2-3,CASRLTSGGTQYF
TRBV7-8,TRBJ2-2,CASGPPLGGGELFF
TRBV7-2,TRBJ1-2,CASSTGGGYGYTF
TRBV20-1,TRBJ2-4,CSAGGKQGLNIQYF
TRBV11-2,TRBJ2-1,CASSRDRAPQNEQFF
TRBV21-1,TRBJ2-7,CASGPLGPSYEQYF
TRBV6-5,TRBJ2-7,CASSYSGKGFEQYF
TRBV3-1,TRBJ2-3,CASSQVRDPTDTQYF
TRBV11-2,TRBJ2-6,CASSLGQGAHGANVLTF
TRBV6-2/TRBV6-3,TRBJ1-1,CASSRKGRLNTEAFF
TRBV20-1,TRBJ1-2,CSARVFGFGNYGYTF
TRBV11-2,TRBJ2-1,CASSPRTSGSSYNEQFF
TRBV9,TRBJ2-5,CASSVGGGRAETQYF
TRBV29-1,TRBJ1-2,CSVEDHLGGYTF
TRBV3-1,TRBJ2-5,CASSQDLETQYF
TRBV12-3/TRBV12-4,TRBJ1-1,CASSPKGQRRGAFF
TRBV6-1,TRBJ2-7,CASGRGGTSYEQYF
TRBV7-6,TRBJ2-3,CASSYQTGPTSTDTQYF
TRBV7-9,TRBJ2-7,CASSSLAGGRIYEQYF
TRBV7-2,TRBJ2-5,CASSLVSFTVETQYF
TRBV11-1,TRBJ1-2,CASSLSARVGQEAYGYTF
TRBV28,TRBJ2-5,CASSPSTGPQKETQYF
TRBV5-1,TRBJ1-1,CASTYGVSTEAFF
TRBV7-2,TRBJ2-4,CASSLERGAAKNIQYF
TRBV29-1,TRBJ1-1,CSVGKGKGAEAFF
TRBV7-9,TRBJ2-3,CASSLVLAATDTQYF
TRBV6-1,TRBJ2-3,CASSEFDSSSTDTQYF
TRBV7-2,TRBJ2-2,CASRLAETNTGELFF
TRBV5-5,TRBJ2-2,CASSFPTTGELFF
TRBV20-1,TRBJ1-4,CSARDRPRGEKLFF
TRBV5-1,TRBJ2-5,CASSFRLAVTQETQYF
TRBV5-1,TRBJ1-1,CASSFGIQLNTEAFF
TRBV5-4,TRBJ2-1,CASSFENRHNEQFF
TRBV27,TRBJ2-6,CASSWRTGASRSGANVLTF